The 12 T cell receptor beta chains below come from one sample, sequenced in a study of cytomegalovirus exposure and HLA in healthy donors. The repertoire was sequenced with immunoSEQ multiplex PCR; TCRdb's copy has only in-frame clones and lacks some. The sample holds about 130,000 clones, 89% seen once. The sequenced sample was PBMCs. Receptor source: a woman aged 18-30 years in good health and CMV-seronegative.

This chain joins TRBV9 and TRBJ1-6; tentatively, D is TRBD1 (6 bases). The CDR3 length is 15 residues. Germline CDR1 reads SGDLS; CDR2 reads YYNGEE. V lost 4 bases to trimming and J lost 7 bases, with 15 bases between them. The CDR3 nucleotides are TGTGCCAGCAGCTTCGGGGGGCTGAGGAATTCACCCCTCCACTTT. This translates into CASSFGGLRNSPLHF.

This rearrangement joins TRBV6-4 to TRBJ1-5, with 7 bases fitting TRBD1. Trimming took 10 bases from V and 2 from J; bases not matched to a gene: 2. CDR1 is MRHNA, CDR2 SNTAGT, per germline. The CDR3 consists of 12 residues. The CDR3 reads CATGQRNQPQHF. In nucleotides, the CDR3 is TGTGCCACGGGACAGCGCAATCAGCCCCAGCATTTT.

This chain joins TRBV5-8 and TRBJ2-7; tentative D call: TRBD2 (6 bases). Germline CDR1 reads SGHTS; CDR2 reads YDEGEE. This CDR3 spans 13 amino acids. Trimming stripped 3 bases from V and 7 bases from J, with 14 bases between. DNA of the CDR3: TGTGCCAGCAGCTGGGGAGGCCTCCGTGAGCAGTACTTC. Translated: CASSWGGLREQYF. Variable domain in full (rest from reference TRBV5-8 and TRBJ2-7): EAGVTQSPTHLIKTRGQQATLRCSPISGHTSVYWYQQALGLGLQFLLWYDEGEERNRGNFPPRFSGRQFPNYSSELNVNALELEDSALYLCASSWGGLREQYFGPGTRLTVT.

This clone occurred once. J is TRBJ2-5 and V is TRBV5-1; 7 bases fit TRBD2. This CDR3 has 14 amino acids. The germline CDR1 and CDR2 sequences are SGHRS and YFSETQ. V shed 0 bases, J shed 5 bases, and the junction held 4 bases outside the gene matches. The CDR3 region is CASSLVQGGETQYF. The CDR3 DNA reads TGCGCCAGCAGCTTGGTTCAGGGAGGGGAGACCCAGTACTTC.

The J gene is TRBJ2-1, the V gene TRBV12-5; D uncertain. Germline assignment: CDR1 LGHNT and CDR2 FRNRAP. Deletions cut 1 base from V and 6 bases from J, with 7 bases between. CDR3 length equals 13 residues. This CDR3 reads CASGLDLPNEQFF. The CDR3, as DNA: TGTGCTAGTGGTTTGGATCTTCCCAATGAGCAGTTCTTC.

The chain carries TRBV9 and TRBJ1-2; 9 bases agree with TRBD1. Germline V gives CDR1 SGDLS, CDR2 YYNGEE. The CDR3 is made up of 15 amino acids. Trimming cost V 4 bases and J 8 bases; bases outside gene matches: 12. In nucleotides, the CDR3 is TGTGCCAGCAGCCCCCTGGACAGGGGATTTTGGGGCTACACCTTC. Its translation is CASSPLDRGFWGYTF. The full variable domain, in which reference TRBV9 and TRBJ1-2 provide the parts outside the CDR3, is DSGVTQTPKHLITATGQRVTLRCSPRSGDLSVYWYQQSLDQGLQFLIQYYNGEERAKGNILERFSAQQFPDLHSELNLSSLELGDSALYFCASSPLDRGFWGYTFGSGTRLTVV.

The gene calls are TRBV12-5 and TRBJ1-3; 8 positions agree with TRBD1. The CDR3 is 20 amino acids. Per the germline V gene, CDR1 is LGHNT and CDR2 is FRNRAP. Trimming cost V 6 bases and J 2 bases; bases outside gene matches: 21. Here the CDR3 DNA reads TGTGCTAGTGGCCTCAGTCGGGACAGGTCTCCTACTAGGACTGGAAACACCATATATTTT. It is translated as CASGLSRDRSPTRTGNTIYF.

The genes are TRBV5-1 and TRBJ2-1, with D perhaps TRBD2 (5 bases). Germline assignment: CDR1 SGHRS and CDR2 YFSETQ. This CDR3 spans 15 amino acids. V lost 4 bases and J 1 base, leaving 12 bases between the germline ends. In DNA, the CDR3 is TGCGCCAGCAGCCCACCAAGCGGTTCCTACAATGAGCAGTTCTTC. This gives the protein CASSPPSGSYNEQFF.

The V gene is TRBV7-6, the J gene TRBJ2-2, with 14 bases matching TRBD2. CDR1 SGHVS and CDR2 FNYEAQ come from the germline V gene. After removal of 3 bases from V and 4 bases from J, the junction contained 10 bases not matched to a gene. The CDR3 consists of 19 residues. CDR3 in amino acids: CASSFPRLAGGLGTGELFF. CDR3 in DNA: TGTGCCAGCAGCTTCCCCCGACTAGCGGGGGGGCTCGGCACCGGGGAGCTGTTTTTT.

This chain connects TRBV4-2 to TRBJ1-2; 10 bases line up with TRBD1. Losses at the gene ends were 3 bases for V and 5 bases for J; bases not matched to a gene: 6. Germline CDR1 LGHNA, CDR2 YNFKEQ. This CDR3 has 15 amino acids. CDR3 in DNA: TGTGCCAGCAGCCAGCGGACAGGGGGGGATTATGGCTACACCTTC. Encoded protein: CASSQRTGGDYGYTF.

V gene TRBV5-1 combines with J gene TRBJ2-1, with 13 positions matching TRBD2. The CDR3 is made up of 16 amino acids. After removal of 0 bases from V and 8 bases from J, the junction contained 5 bases not matched to a gene. Germline CDR1 reads SGHRS; CDR2 reads YFSETQ. As DNA, the CDR3 is TGCGCCAGCAGCTTGGATACTAGCGGGGGGGCCCATGAGCAGTTCTTC. Protein sequence: CASSLDTSGGAHEQFF.

The V and J genes are TRBV11-2 and TRBJ1-2; D is perhaps TRBD1 (6 bases). This CDR3 region has 16 residues. The V end was cut by 1 base, the J end by 3 bases, with 15 bases between. Germline values: CDR1 SGHAT, CDR2 FQNNGV. Here the CDR3 DNA reads TGTGCCAGCAGCTTAGTCTTCCAGGGGATGGACTATGGCTACACCTTC. Protein product: CASSLVFQGMDYGYTF.